This TCR beta chain is drawn from a study of CD8 T cells in Susac syndrome. Study outcomes and limitations: That the number of individuals in its TCR sequencing and HLA analysis was relatively small was acknowledged by the study.

Sequencing targeted TCR beta in blood CD8+ and CD4+ T cells. As controls, healthy donors matched for age and sex were used. Trimming removed 4 bases from V and 5 bases from J, with 14 bases in between. The CDR3 is made up of 14 amino acids. CDR1 and CDR2 (germline): MNHEY, SMNVEV (reference sequence). An input of about 0.5 to 1 ug of RNA was subjected to reverse transcription using random hexamers. TCRdb re-called the immunoSEQ multiplex PCR reads through MiXCR, storing one row per CDR3 protein. The sample consists of approximately 150,000 distinct CDR3 sequences, under 95% of them appearing once. With respect to this clonotype: The target antigen is unknown.

Source material: CD4+ T cells from PBMCs. The chain joins TRBV27 to TRBJ1-2; D is possibly TRBD1 (6 bases). The receptor's source is a human donor in good health. The CDR3, as DNA: TGTGCCAGCAGTTCTGGGACATCCTCGTATGGCTACACCTTC. It codes for CASSSGTSSYGYTF.